A selection of T cell receptor beta chains follows, all from one sample in a study of CD8 T cells in ankylosing spondylitis. One entry per CDR3 protein, called by TCRdb with MiXCR from the 5' RACE reads. The profile shows over 200,000 distinct CDR3 sequences, around 20% of them singletons. The sample comprised blood, either unsorted or a sorted T cell fraction (not recorded which). These receptor sequences come from a male donor with ankylosing spondylitis. Both conserved end residues are part of each CDR3. The order of the fields is CDR3 protein, CDR3 DNA, J gene, V gene, D gene, clone size. The D gene is left open where the match is weak. Expanded clones get a size class; other rows say once, few or many, or leave the size out.

CAISEELAPEAFF TGTGCCATCAGTGAGGAGTTGGCTCCGGAAGCTTTCTTT TRBJ1-1 TRBV10-3 . few
CASSSPGGNKQYF TGTGCCAGCAGCTCCCCCGGGGGGAACAAGCAGTACTTC TRBJ2-7 TRBV13 TRBD2 .
CASSLWTSSGEQYF TGCGCCAGCAGCTTGTGGACTAGTTCGGGCGAGCAGTACTTC TRBJ2-7 TRBV5-1 TRBD2 .
CSARVDSMNTEAFF TGCAGTGCTAGAGTGGACAGCATGAACACTGAAGCTTTCTTT TRBJ1-1 TRBV20-1 . few
CASSLGPDSNEQYF TGCGCCAGCAGCCTAGGGCCTGACTCCAACGAGCAGTACTTC TRBJ2-7 TRBV10-2 . few
CASSLDGVYGYTF TGCGCCAGCAGCTTGGATGGGGTCTATGGCTACACCTTC TRBJ1-2 TRBV5-1 . .
CASIIGGQQETQYF TGTGCCAGCATCATTGGGGGACAGCAAGAGACCCAGTACTTC TRBJ2-5 TRBV5-5 TRBD1 .
CSARSFRDSISNQPQHF TGCAGTGCTAGGTCCTTCCGGGACAGTATCAGCAATCAGCCCCAGCATTTT TRBJ1-5 TRBV20-1 TRBD1 .
CASSRTGMNTGELFF TGTGCCAGCAGCCGGACAGGGATGAACACCGGGGAGCTGTTTTTT TRBJ2-2 TRBV12-3/TRBV12-4 TRBD1 many
CASSLGRGDPNNEQFF TGTGCCAGCAGTTTAGGTCGGGGGGACCCCAACAATGAGCAGTTCTTC TRBJ2-1 TRBV27 TRBD2 .
CARGHPTGTQYF TGTGCCAGAGGACACCCCACGGGTACGCAGTATTTT TRBJ2-3 TRBV2 . .
CATTPRGGDYEQYF TGTGCCACCACCCCGCGGGGGGGCGACTACGAGCAGTACTTC TRBJ2-7 TRBV19 TRBD2 .
CASSPSGTSTDTQYF TGTGCCAGCAGCCCCAGCGGAACTAGCACAGATACGCAGTATTTT TRBJ2-3 TRBV11-2 . few
CASSRPRGTIDSYNEQFF TGTGCCAGCAGCCGACCCCGAGGGACAATTGACTCCTACAATGAGCAGTTCTTC TRBJ2-1 TRBV11-1 . .
CASSLSSSVHGYTF TGTGCCAGCAGTTTAAGTTCATCAGTCCATGGCTACACCTTC TRBJ1-2 TRBV27 . .
CASSSGGQPNYGYTF TGTGCCAGCAGCTCGGGGGGGCAGCCTAACTATGGCTACACCTTC TRBJ1-2 TRBV7-9 . few
CATSDFRQGEETQYF TGTGCCACCAGTGACTTCCGACAGGGGGAAGAGACCCAGTACTTC TRBJ2-5 TRBV24-1 TRBD1 few
CASSLNGGAEAFF TGTGCCAGCAGCTTAAACGGGGGGGCTGAAGCTTTCTTT TRBJ1-1 TRBV7-3 . .
CASRGEAGGQETQYF TGTGCCAGCAGGGGGGAAGCGGGAGGGCAAGAGACCCAGTACTTC TRBJ2-5 TRBV12-3/TRBV12-4 TRBD2 .
CASSINLGASYNEQFF TGTGCCAGCAGCATAAACCTTGGGGCCTCCTACAATGAGCAGTTCTTC TRBJ2-1 TRBV7-9 . .
CASSRHRANTEAFF TGCGCCAGCAGCCGTCACAGGGCGAACACTGAAGCTTTCTTT TRBJ1-1 TRBV4-3 . few
CASSQETASSYNEQFF TGCGCCAGCAGCCAAGAGACTGCCAGCTCCTACAATGAGCAGTTCTTC TRBJ2-1 TRBV4-3 . .
CASSLVPTNRVNTEAFF TGTGCCAGCAGCTTAGTACCCACGAACAGGGTGAACACTGAAGCTTTCTTT TRBJ1-1 TRBV7-9 . few
CASSLGDDYGYTF TGTGCCAGCAGCTTAGGGGACGACTATGGCTACACCTTC TRBJ1-2 TRBV7-8 . few
CASSSIRDRGPETQYF TGTGCCAGCAGCTCCATCCGGGACAGGGGGCCAGAGACCCAGTACTTC TRBJ2-5 TRBV6-2/TRBV6-3 TRBD1 .
CASKVDGLVGNTIYF TGTGCCAGCAAAGTGGACGGTCTAGTCGGAAACACCATATATTTT TRBJ1-3 TRBV12-3/TRBV12-4 . many
CASSQRWAEDTQYF TGTGCCAGCAGCCAACGGTGGGCTGAAGATACGCAGTATTTT TRBJ2-3 TRBV4-2 . .
CSASRRGSYEQYF TGCAGTGCCTCTCGCCGCGGCTCCTACGAGCAGTACTTC TRBJ2-7 TRBV20-1 . many
CASSSRQSPNEKLFF TGTGCCAGCAGCTCTAGACAGAGCCCGAATGAAAAACTGTTTTTT TRBJ1-4 TRBV11-3 . .
CASSLTGRDEQYF TGTGCCAGCAGCTTAACGGGTCGGGACGAGCAGTACTTC TRBJ2-7 TRBV7-3 . .
CSALDSHYGYTF TGCAGCGCCCTTGACAGCCACTATGGCTACACCTTC TRBJ1-2 TRBV29-1 . .
CASSYAYSGYNEQFF TGTGCCAGCAGTTACGCTTACTCTGGTTACAATGAGCAGTTCTTC TRBJ2-1 TRBV6-5 . .
CASSRGLLYEQYF TGTGCCAGCAGTAGGGGACTCCTATACGAGCAGTACTTC TRBJ2-7 TRBV27 . .
CASSPKTGTYNEQFF TGCGCCAGCAGCCCGAAGACCGGGACTTACAATGAGCAGTTCTTC TRBJ2-1 TRBV4-1 . many
CATSAAGTSGTYEQYF TGCGCCACTTCAGCGGCCGGGACTAGCGGGACCTACGAGCAGTACTTC TRBJ2-7 TRBV4-1 TRBD2 .
CSATNRPLPGQGGYNEQFF TGCAGTGCTACTAACCGGCCCCTACCGGGACAGGGGGGATACAATGAGCAGTTCTTC TRBJ2-1 TRBV20-1 TRBD1 .
CSVERVGGGEGYEQYF TGCAGCGTTGAACGGGTAGGGGGAGGGGAAGGCTACGAGCAGTACTTC TRBJ2-7 TRBV29-1 . few
CASSLSGLAGDLVEETQYF TGTGCCAGCAGTTTATCGGGACTAGCGGGAGATCTAGTGGAAGAGACCCAGTACTTC TRBJ2-5 TRBV12-3/TRBV12-4 TRBD2 .
CASSLVPSASTDTQYF TGTGCCAGCAGTTTGGTCCCTAGCGCAAGCACAGATACGCAGTATTTT TRBJ2-3 TRBV27 . .
CASSDASGSDTQYF TGTGCCAGCAGTGACGCTAGCGGGAGTGATACGCAGTATTTT TRBJ2-3 TRBV2 TRBD2 few
CASSLVGQGVVETQYF TGTGCCAGCAGCTTAGTAGGCCAGGGGGTGGTGGAGACCCAGTACTTC TRBJ2-5 TRBV7-2 TRBD1 .
CASSLGGGEYGQYF TGTGCCAGCAGTTTAGGAGGGGGCGAGTATGGGCAGTACTTC TRBJ2-7 TRBV27 . few
CASSWGELSAGELFF TGTGCCAGCAGCTGGGGAGAGTTGTCGGCCGGGGAGCTGTTTTTT TRBJ2-2 TRBV5-6 . few
CASSVNPGEGTEAFF TGTGCCAGCAGCGTAAACCCAGGGGAGGGCACTGAAGCTTTCTTT TRBJ1-1 TRBV9 . .
CASSLGVADTQYF TGCGCCAGCAGCTTGGGTGTGGCAGATACGCAGTATTTT TRBJ2-3 TRBV5-1 . .
CAWSWDGTSQQETQYF TGTGCCTGGAGTTGGGATGGGACCAGCCAACAAGAGACCCAGTACTTC TRBJ2-5 TRBV30 . .
CASSPRQGEDTEAFF TGTGCCAGCAGCCCCAGACAGGGGGAAGACACTGAAGCTTTCTTT TRBJ1-1 TRBV7-9 TRBD1 .
CASSQDPGEGLDEQFF TGCGCCAGCAGCCAAGATCCCGGGGAGGGCCTCGATGAGCAGTTCTTC TRBJ2-1 TRBV4-1 TRBD2 .
CASSLGQGALAPPGEKLFF TGTGCCAGCAGCTTAGGACAGGGGGCCTTAGCACCACCCGGCGAAAAACTGTTTTTT TRBJ1-4 TRBV7-8 TRBD1 few
CASSLLSGSYNEQFF TGTGCCAGCAGTTTACTTAGCGGGAGCTACAATGAGCAGTTCTTC TRBJ2-1 TRBV27 TRBD2 few
CASRGSGTYEQYF TGTGCCAGTAGGGGTAGCGGCACCTACGAGCAGTACTTC TRBJ2-7 TRBV19 . few
CASSLTGTNSPLHF TGTGCCAGCAGTTTAACAGGGACCAATTCACCCCTCCACTTT TRBJ1-6 TRBV27 . .
CSVAGPVGNTIYF TGCAGCGTTGCGGGCCCCGTTGGAAACACCATATATTTT TRBJ1-3 TRBV29-1 . few
CASSGRREWSDTQYF TGTGCCAGCAGCGGGAGGCGGGAGTGGTCAGATACGCAGTATTTT TRBJ2-3 TRBV9 TRBD2 .
CAISESASGMSTDTQYF TGTGCCATCAGTGAGTCGGCTAGCGGGATGAGCACAGATACGCAGTATTTT TRBJ2-3 TRBV10-3 TRBD2 few
CASSKDLGNQPQHF TGTGCCAGCAGCAAAGACCTAGGCAATCAGCCCCAGCATTTT TRBJ1-5 TRBV7-6 . .
CASSLEGNIAYEQYF TGTGCCAGCAGCTTGGAAGGGAACATCGCCTACGAGCAGTACTTC TRBJ2-7 TRBV5-6 . .
CASSQLNEQFF TGTGCCAGCAGCCAGCTCAATGAGCAGTTCTTC TRBJ2-1 TRBV11-2 . .
CASSSQTYEQYF TGTGCCAGCAGTTCCCAAACCTACGAGCAGTACTTC TRBJ2-7 TRBV27 . .